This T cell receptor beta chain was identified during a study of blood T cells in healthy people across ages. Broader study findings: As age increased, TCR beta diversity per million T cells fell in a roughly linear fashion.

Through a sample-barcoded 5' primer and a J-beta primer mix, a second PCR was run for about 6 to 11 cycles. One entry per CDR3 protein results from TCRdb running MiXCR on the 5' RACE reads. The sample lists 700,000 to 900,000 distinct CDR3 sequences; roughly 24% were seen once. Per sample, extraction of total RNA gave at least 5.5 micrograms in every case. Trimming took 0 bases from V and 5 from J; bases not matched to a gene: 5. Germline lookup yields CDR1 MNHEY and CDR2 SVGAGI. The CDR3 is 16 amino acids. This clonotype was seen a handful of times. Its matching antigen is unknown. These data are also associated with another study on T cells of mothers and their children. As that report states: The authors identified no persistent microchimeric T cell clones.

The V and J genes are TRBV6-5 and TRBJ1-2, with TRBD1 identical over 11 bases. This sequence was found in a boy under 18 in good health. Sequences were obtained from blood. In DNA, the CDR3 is TGTGCCAGCAGTTACTCTGGGGGACAGGGGGAATATGGCTACACCTTC. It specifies CASSYSGGQGEYGYTF.